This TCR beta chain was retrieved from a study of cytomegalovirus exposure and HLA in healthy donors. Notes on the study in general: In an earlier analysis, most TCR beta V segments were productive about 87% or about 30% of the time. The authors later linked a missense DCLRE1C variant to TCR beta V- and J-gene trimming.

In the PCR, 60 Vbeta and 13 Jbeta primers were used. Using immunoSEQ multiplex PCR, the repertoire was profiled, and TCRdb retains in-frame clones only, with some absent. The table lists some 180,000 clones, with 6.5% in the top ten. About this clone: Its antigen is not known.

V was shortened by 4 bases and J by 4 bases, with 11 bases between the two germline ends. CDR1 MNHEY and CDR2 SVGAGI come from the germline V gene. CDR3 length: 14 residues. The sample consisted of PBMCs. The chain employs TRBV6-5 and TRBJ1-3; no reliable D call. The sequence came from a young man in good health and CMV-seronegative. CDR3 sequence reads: CASSSPAGGNTIYF. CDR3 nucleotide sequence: TGTGCCAGCAGTTCCCCCGCGGGAGGAAACACCATATATTTT.